This entry features one T cell receptor (beta chain) sequence. Its specificity is unknown. Method: immunoSEQ multiplex PCR; TCRdb's copy keeps in-frame clones and lacks some. The sample contains tens of thousands of clones, around 90% of which appear only once. The CDR3 has 16 residues. CDR1 and CDR2 from the germline V gene are SNHLY and FYNNEI. The V segment lost 3 bases and the J segment 9 bases; nucleotides outside the gene matches: 14. These data belong to a study of graft-versus-host responses after intestinal transplantation. Points from the study as a whole: Early post-transplant HvG declines showed an association with peak circulating GvH clone levels.

The chain couples TRBV2 to TRBJ2-1; 7 bases align to TRBD2. This specimen consisted of unstimulated CD8+ T cells sorted from spleen or lymph node cells, obtained before intestinal transplant. This sequence originates from a human donor who received an intestinal transplant. CDR3 protein: CASSDFSGPPWGEQFF. The DNA of the CDR3 is TGTGCCAGCAGTGATTTTAGCGGGCCACCCTGGGGTGAGCAGTTCTTC.